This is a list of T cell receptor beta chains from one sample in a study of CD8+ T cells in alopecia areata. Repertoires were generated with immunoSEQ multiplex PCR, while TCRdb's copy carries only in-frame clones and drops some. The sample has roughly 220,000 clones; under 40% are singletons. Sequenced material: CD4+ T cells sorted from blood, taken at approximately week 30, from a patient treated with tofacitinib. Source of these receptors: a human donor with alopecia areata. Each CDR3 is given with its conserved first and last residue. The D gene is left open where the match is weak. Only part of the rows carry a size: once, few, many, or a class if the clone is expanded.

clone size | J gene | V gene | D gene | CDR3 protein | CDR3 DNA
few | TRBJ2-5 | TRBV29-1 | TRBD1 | CSGQGTGQETQYF | TGCAGCGGACAGGGTACCGGACAAGAGACCCAGTACTTC
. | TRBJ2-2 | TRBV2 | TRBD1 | CASRLTQGATGELFF | TGTGCCAGCAGGTTGACCCAGGGGGCGACCGGGGAGCTGTTTTTT
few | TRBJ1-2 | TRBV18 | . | CASSPPLAGRDGYTF | TGTGCCAGCTCACCACCATTGGCAGGGAGGGATGGCTACACCTTC
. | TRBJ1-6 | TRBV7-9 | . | CASSLVRQGNSPLHF | TGTGCCAGCAGCTTAGTCCGGCAGGGGAATTCACCCCTCCACTTT
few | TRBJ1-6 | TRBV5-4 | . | CASRAMGLGDNSPLHF | TGTGCCAGCAGGGCTATGGGACTCGGAGATAATTCACCCCTCCACTTT
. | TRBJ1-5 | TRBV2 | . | CASSGQGNQPQHF | TGTGCCAGCAGTGGGCAGGGTAATCAGCCCCAGCATTTT
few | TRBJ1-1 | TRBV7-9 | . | CASSSARDLNTEAFF | TGTGCCAGCAGCTCCGCCAGGGACTTGAACACTGAAGCTTTCTTT
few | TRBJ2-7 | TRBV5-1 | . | CASSLGLPPREQYF | TGCGCCAGCAGCTTGGGGCTCCCTCCTAGGGAGCAGTACTTC
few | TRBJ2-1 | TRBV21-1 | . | CASCPSQGAQFF | TGTGCCAGCTGCCCCTCGCAGGGTGCTCAGTTCTTC
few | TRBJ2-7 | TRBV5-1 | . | CASSLGPGEQYF | TGCGCCAGCAGCTTGGGTCCGGGCGAGCAGTACTTC
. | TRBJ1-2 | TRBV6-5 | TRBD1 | CASSFSPGGNGYTF | TGTGCCAGCAGTTTCTCCCCAGGGGGGAACGGCTACACCTTC
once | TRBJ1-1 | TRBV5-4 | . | CASSLEVNTEAFF | TGTGCCAGCAGCTTGGAGGTGAACACTGAAGCTTTCTTT